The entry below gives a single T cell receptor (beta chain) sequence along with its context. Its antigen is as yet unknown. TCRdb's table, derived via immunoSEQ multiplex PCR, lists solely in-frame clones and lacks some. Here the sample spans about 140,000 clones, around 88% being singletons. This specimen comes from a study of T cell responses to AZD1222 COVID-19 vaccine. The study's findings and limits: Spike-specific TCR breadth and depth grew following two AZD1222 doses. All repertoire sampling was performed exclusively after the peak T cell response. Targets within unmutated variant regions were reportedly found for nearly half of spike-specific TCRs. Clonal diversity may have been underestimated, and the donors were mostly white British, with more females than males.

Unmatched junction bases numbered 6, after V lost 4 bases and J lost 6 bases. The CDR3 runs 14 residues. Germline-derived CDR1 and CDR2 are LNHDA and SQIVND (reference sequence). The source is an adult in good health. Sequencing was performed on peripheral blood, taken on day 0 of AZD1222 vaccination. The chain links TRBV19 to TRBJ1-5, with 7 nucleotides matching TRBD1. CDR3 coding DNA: TGTGCCAGTAGTACAGGGGGGGCCGGTCAGCCCCAGCATTTT. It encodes CASSTGGAGQPQHF. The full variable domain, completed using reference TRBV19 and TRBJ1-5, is DGGITQSPKYLFRKEGQNVTLSCEQNLNHDAMYWYRQDPGQGLRLIYYSQIVNDFQKGDIAEGYSVSREKKESFPLTVTSAQKNPTAFYLCASSTGGAGQPQHFGDGTRLSIL.